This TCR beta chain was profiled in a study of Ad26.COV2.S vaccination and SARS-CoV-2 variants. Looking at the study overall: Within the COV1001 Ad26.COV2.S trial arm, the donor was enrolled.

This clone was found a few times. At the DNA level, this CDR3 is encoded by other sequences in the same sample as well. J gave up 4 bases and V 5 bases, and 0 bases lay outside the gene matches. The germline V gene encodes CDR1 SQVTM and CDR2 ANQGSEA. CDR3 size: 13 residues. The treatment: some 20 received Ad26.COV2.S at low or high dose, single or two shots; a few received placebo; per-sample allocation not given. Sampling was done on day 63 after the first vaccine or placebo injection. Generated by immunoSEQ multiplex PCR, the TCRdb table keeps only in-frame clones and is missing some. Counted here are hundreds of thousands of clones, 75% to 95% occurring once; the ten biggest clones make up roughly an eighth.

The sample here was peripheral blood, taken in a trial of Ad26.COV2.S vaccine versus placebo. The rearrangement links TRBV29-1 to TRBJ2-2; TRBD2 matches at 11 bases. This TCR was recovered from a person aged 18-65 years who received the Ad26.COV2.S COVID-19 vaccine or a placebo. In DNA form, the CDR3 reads TGCAGCGTTACTAGCGGGGGCACCGGGGAGCTGTTTTTT. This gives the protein CSVTSGGTGELFF.